This T cell receptor (beta chain) was profiled in a study of control samples from healthy donors and cancer patients. Trimming removed 6 bases from V and 6 bases from J; junction bases left unmatched: 11. This CDR3 spans 17 amino acids. Germline CDR1 ENHRY, CDR2 SYGVKD. Sequencing was performed with immunoSEQ multiplex PCR; in TCRdb, only in-frame clones are kept and a portion is missing. The sample includes under 65,000 clones, 90% seen only once; the top ten take around 1.3%. This clonotype was sampled from a woman aged 45-65 years with colorectal cancer. The specimen was PBMCs. The chain is built from TRBV10-3 and TRBJ2-1; the match to TRBD2 covers 13 bases. The chain's CDR3 is CAIRVTSGGAPSNEQFF. CDR3 DNA: TGTGCCATCAGAGTTACTAGCGGGGGGGCTCCATCCAATGAGCAGTTCTTC.